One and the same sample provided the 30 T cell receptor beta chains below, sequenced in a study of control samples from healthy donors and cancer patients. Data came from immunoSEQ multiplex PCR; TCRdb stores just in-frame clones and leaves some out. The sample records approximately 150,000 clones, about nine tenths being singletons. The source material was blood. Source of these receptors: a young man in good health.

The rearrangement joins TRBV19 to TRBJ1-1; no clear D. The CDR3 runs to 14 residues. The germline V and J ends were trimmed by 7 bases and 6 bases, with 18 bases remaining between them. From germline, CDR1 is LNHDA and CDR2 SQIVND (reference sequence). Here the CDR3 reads CASILASGKAEAFF. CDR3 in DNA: TGTGCCAGTATCCTGGCTAGTGGGAAGGCTGAAGCTTTCTTT.

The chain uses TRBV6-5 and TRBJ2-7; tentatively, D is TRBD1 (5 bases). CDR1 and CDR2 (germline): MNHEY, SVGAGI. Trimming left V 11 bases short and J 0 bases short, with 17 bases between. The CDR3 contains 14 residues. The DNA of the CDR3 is TGTGCCTCAGGGTTGGCACGCAACTCCTACGAGCAGTACTTC. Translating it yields CASGLARNSYEQYF.

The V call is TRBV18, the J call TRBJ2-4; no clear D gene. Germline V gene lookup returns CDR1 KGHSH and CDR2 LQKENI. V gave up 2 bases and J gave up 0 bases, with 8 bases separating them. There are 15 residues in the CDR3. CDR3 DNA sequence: TGTGCCAGCTCACCAGGGGTGCTAGCCAAAAACATTCAGTACTTC. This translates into CASSPGVLAKNIQYF.

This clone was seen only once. CDR3 residues: CAFIGANGPGELFF. The CDR3 bases are TGTGCCTTCATTGGGGCCAACGGTCCCGGGGAGCTGTTTTTT. The genes are TRBV5-4 and TRBJ2-2, with a weak D call TRBD1 (5 bases). Looked up from germline, CDR1 is SGHNT and CDR2 is YYREEE (reference sequence). Trimming pared 10 bases from V and 6 bases from J, leaving 19 bases between. This CDR3 has 14 amino acids. The entire variable domain, with the rest obtained from reference TRBV5-4 and TRBJ2-2, is as follows: ETGVTQSPTHLIKTRGQQVTLRCSSQSGHNTVSWYQQALGQGPQFIFQYYREEENGRGNFPPRFSGLQFPNYSSELNVNALELDDSALYLCAFIGANGPGELFFGEGSRLTVL.

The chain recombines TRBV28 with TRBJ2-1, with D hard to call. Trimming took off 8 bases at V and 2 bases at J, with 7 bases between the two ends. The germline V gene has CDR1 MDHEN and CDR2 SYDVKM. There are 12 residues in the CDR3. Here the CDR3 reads CASRLTYNEQFF. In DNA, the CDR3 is TGTGCCAGCCGACTGACCTACAATGAGCAGTTCTTC. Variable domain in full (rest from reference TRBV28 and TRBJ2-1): DVKVTQSSRYLVKRTGEKVFLECVQDMDHENMFWYRQDPGLGLRLIYFSYDVKMKEKGDIPEGYSVSREKKERFSLILESASTNQTSMYLCASRLTYNEQFFGPGTRLTVL.

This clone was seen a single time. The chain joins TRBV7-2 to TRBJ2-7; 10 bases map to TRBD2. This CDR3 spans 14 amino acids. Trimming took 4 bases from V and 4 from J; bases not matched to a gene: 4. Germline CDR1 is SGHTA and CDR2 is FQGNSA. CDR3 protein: CASSSGLAAYEQYF. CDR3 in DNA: TGTGCCAGCAGCTCTGGACTAGCGGCTTACGAGCAGTACTTC.

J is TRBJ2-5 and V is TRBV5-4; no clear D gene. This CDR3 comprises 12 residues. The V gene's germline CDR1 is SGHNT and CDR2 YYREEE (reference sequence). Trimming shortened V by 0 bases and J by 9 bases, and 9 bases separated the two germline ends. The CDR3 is CASSLDLRSQYF. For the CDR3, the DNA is TGTGCCAGCAGCTTGGACCTGAGGTCCCAGTACTTC. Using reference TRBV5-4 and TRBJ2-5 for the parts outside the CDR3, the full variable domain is ETGVTQSPTHLIKTRGQQVTLRCSSQSGHNTVSWYQQALGQGPQFIFQYYREEENGRGNFPPRFSGLQFPNYSSELNVNALELDDSALYLCASSLDLRSQYFGPGTRLLVL.

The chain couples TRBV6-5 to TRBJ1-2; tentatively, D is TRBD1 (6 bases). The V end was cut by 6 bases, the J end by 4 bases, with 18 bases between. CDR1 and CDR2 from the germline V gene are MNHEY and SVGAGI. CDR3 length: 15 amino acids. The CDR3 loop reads CASRPPGQPTYGYTF. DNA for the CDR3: TGTGCCAGCAGACCACCCGGACAGCCCACCTATGGCTACACCTTC.

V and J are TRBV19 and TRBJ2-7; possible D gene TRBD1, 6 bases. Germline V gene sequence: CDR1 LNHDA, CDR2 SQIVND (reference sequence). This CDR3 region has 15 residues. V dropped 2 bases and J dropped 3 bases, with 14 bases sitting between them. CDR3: CASSIIGGQYYEQYF. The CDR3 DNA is TGTGCCAGTAGTATAATAGGAGGACAGTACTACGAGCAGTACTTC.

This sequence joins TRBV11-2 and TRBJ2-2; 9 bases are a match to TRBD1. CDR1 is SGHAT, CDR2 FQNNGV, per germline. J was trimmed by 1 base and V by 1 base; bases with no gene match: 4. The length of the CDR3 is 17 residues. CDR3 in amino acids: CASSLVGGQGNTGELFF. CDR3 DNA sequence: TGTGCCAGCAGCTTAGTAGGGGGACAGGGGAACACCGGGGAGCTGTTTTTT.

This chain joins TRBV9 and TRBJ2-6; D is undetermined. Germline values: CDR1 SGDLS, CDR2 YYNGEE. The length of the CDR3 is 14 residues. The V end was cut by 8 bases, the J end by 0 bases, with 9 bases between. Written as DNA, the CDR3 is TGTGCCAGTGAGCAGAGCTCTGGGGCCAACGTCCTGACTTTC. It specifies CASEQSSGANVLTF.

CDR3 region: CASSSLLNDKEAFF. CDR3 in DNA: TGTGCCAGCAGCTCTCTCCTCAACGATAAGGAAGCTTTCTTT. This chain joins TRBV7-9 and TRBJ1-1; D is ambiguous. V dropped 4 bases and J dropped 8 bases, with 17 bases sitting between them. The CDR3 contains 14 residues. CDR1 is SEHNR, CDR2 FQNEAQ, per germline (reference sequence).

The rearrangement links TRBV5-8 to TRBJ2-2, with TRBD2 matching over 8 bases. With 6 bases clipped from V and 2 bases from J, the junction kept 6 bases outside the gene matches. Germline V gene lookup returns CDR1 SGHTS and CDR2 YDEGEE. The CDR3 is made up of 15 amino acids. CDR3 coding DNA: TGTGCCAGCACCCGGGGGGGGCCCAACACCGGGGAGCTGTTTTTT. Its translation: CASTRGGPNTGELFF.

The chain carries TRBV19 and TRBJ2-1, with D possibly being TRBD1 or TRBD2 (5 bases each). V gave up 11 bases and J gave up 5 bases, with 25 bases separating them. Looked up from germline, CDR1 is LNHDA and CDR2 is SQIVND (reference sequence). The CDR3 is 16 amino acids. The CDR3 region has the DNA TGTGCCTGCGAGGATAAGACGGGGACCTGGAACAATGAGCAGTTCTTC. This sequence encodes CACEDKTGTWNNEQFF.

The CDR3 DNA is TGTGCCAGCAGCACAGGGGTCTACGAGCAGTACTTC. Translating gives CASSTGVYEQYF. This chain links TRBV6-2 or TRBV6-3 with TRBJ2-7, with 7 bases fitting TRBD1. The CDR3 spans 12 residues. The germline V gene encodes CDR1 MNHEY and CDR2 SVGEGT. With 6 bases clipped from V and 3 bases from J, the junction kept 2 bases outside the gene matches.

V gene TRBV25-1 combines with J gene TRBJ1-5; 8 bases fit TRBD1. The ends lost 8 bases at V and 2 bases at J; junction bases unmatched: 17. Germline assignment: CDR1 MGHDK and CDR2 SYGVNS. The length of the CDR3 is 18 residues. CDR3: CASPSTGASLGGNQPQHF. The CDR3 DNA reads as TGTGCCAGCCCCTCGACAGGGGCGAGCTTGGGCGGCAATCAGCCCCAGCATTTT.

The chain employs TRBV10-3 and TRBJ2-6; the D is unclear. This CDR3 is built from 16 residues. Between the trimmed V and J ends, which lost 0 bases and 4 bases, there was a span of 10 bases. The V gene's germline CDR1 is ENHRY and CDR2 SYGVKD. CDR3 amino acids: CAISESSLSGANVLTF. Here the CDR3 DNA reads TGTGCCATCAGTGAGTCTTCACTCTCCGGGGCCAACGTCCTGACTTTC.

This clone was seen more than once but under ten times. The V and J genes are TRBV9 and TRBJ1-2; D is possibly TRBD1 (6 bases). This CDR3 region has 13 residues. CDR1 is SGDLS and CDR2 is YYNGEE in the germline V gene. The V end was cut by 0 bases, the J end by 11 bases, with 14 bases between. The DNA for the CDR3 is TGTGCCAGCAGCGTAGACGACAGGTTCGGGTACACCTTC. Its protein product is CASSVDDRFGYTF. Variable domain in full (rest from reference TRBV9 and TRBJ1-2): DSGVTQTPKHLITATGQRVTLRCSPRSGDLSVYWYQQSLDQGLQFLIQYYNGEERAKGNILERFSAQQFPDLHSELNLSSLELGDSALYFCASSVDDRFGYTFGSGTRLTVV.

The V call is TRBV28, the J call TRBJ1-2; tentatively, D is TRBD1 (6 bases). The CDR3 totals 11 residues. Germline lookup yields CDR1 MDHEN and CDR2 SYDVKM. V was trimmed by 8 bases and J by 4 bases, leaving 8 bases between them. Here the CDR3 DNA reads TGTGCCAGCCTAGGGGGCTATGGCTACACCTTC. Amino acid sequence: CASLGGYGYTF.

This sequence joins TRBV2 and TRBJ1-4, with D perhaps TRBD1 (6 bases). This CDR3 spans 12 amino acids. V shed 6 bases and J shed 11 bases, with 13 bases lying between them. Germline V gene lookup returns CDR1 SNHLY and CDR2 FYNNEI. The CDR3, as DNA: TGTGCCAGCAGCCTCAACAGGGAGAAACTGTTTTTT. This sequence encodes CASSLNREKLFF.

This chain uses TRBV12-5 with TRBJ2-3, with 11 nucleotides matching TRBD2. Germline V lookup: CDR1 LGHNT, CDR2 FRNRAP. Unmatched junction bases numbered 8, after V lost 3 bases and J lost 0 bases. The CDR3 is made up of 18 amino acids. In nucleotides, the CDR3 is TGTGCTAGTGGTTTTTTTAGCGGGGGGGCCTTCAGCACAGATACGCAGTATTTT. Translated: CASGFFSGGAFSTDTQYF. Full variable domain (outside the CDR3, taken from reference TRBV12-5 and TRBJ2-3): DARVTQTPRHKVTEMGQEVTMRCQPILGHNTVFWYRQTMMQGLELLAYFRNRAPLDDSGMPKDRFSAEMPDATLATLKIQPSEPRDSAVYFCASGFFSGGAFSTDTQYFGPGTRLTVL.

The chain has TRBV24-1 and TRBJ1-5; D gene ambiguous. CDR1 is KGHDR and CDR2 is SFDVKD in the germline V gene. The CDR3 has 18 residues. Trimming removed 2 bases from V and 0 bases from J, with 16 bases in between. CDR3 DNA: TGTGCCACCAGTGATTCCCTCCCCCCTGTCTATAGCAATCAGCCCCAGCATTTT. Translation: CATSDSLPPVYSNQPQHF.

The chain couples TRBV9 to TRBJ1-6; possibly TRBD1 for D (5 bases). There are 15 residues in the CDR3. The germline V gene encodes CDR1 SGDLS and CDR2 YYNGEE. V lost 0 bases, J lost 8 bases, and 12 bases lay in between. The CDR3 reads CASSVDVGDDSPLHF. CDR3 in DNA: TGTGCCAGCAGCGTAGATGTGGGGGATGATTCACCCCTCCACTTT.

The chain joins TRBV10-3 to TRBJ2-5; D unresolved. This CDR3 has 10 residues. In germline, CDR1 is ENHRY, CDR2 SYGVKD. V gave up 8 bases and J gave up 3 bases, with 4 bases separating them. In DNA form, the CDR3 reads TGTGCCATCGGGGAAGAGACCCAGTACTTC. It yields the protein CAIGEETQYF.

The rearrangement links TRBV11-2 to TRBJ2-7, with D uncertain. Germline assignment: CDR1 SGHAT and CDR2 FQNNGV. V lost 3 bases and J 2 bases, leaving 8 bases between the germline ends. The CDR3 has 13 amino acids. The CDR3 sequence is CASSFGQTYEQYF. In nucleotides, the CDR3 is TGTGCCAGCAGCTTCGGCCAAACCTACGAGCAGTACTTC. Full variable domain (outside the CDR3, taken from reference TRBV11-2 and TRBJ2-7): EAGVAQSPRYKIIEKRQSVAFWCNPISGHATLYWYQQILGQGPKLLIQFQNNGVVDDSQLPKDRFSAERLKGVDSTLKIQPAKLEDSAVYLCASSFGQTYEQYFGPGTRLTVT.

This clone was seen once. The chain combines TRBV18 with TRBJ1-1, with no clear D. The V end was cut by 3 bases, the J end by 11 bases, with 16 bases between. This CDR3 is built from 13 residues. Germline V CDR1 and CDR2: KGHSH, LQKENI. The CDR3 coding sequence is TGTGCCAGCTCACCGGCAGGCGGGCAGGAGGCTTTCTTT. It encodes CASSPAGGQEAFF.

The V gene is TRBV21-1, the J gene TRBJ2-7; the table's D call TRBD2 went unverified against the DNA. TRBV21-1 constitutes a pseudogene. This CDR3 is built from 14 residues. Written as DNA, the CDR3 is TGTGCCAGCAGCAAAGGGGAGGGCTCCTACGAGCAGTACTTC. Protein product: CASSKGEGSYEQYF.

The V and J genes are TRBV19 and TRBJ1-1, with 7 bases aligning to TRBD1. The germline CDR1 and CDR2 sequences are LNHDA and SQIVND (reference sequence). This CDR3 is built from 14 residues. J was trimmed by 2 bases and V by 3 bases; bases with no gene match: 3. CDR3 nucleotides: TGTGCCAGTAGTATGACAGGGAGTAACACTGAAGCTTTCTTT. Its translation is CASSMTGSNTEAFF.

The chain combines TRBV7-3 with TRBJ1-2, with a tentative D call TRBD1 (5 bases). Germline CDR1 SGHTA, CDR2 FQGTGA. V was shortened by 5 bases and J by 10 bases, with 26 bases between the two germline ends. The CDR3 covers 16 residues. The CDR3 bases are TGTGCCAGCAGCCCTCATCCCCAAAGCGGCCAGGGACTCTACACCTTC. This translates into CASSPHPQSGQGLYTF.

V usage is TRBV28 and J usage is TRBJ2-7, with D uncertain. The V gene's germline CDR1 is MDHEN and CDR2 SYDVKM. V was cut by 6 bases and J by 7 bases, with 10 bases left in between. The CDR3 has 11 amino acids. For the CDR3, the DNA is TGTGCCAGCAGATCGGACCTAGAGCAGTACTTC. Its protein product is CASRSDLEQYF. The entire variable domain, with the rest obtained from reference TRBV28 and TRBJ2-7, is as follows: DVKVTQSSRYLVKRTGEKVFLECVQDMDHENMFWYRQDPGLGLRLIYFSYDVKMKEKGDIPEGYSVSREKKERFSLILESASTNQTSMYLCASRSDLEQYFGPGTRLTVT.